This TCR beta chain was obtained from a study of T-cell memory formation after mild COVID-19. Study-wide results and limits: Clones from the second wave (peaking day 37) had unconfirmed SARS-CoV-2 specificity.

The CDR3 extends over 14 amino acids. Trimming stripped 7 bases from V and 5 bases from J, with 17 bases between. TCRdb re-called the 5' RACE reads with MiXCR, one entry per CDR3 protein. Of hundreds of thousands of distinct CDR3 sequences listed, more than 15% were seen once; the top ten hold more than 20%. This clonotype was counted a few times. The antigen remains unidentified. This TCR was sampled from a young man who had mild COVID-19 (a few samples of this study predate the infection). Cell type and time point are not known. The chain couples TRBV12-3 or TRBV12-4 to TRBJ1-2; unclear D gene. The sample consisted of PBMCs or a T cell subset sorted from them (not recorded which). CDR3 nucleotide sequence: TGTGCCAGCACCCCGAGAGGCCCACTTTATGGCTACACCTTC. Amino acid sequence: CASTPRGPLYGYTF.